Shown below are 30 T cell receptor beta chains from a single sample sequenced in a study of regulatory T cells in long-lasting Graves disease. Time point denoted: newly diagnosed GD, antithyroid drugs for less than 3 months. From PBMCs, RNA was extracted and then used to make the TCR library. Arm-PCR with iRepertoire HTBI primers amplified the CDR3 regions for these TCR beta libraries. TCRdb re-called the multiplex PCR reads through MiXCR, storing one row per CDR3 protein. The data show about 370,000 distinct CDR3 sequences, less than 20% seen once. This sample comprised peripheral blood mononuclear cells (PBMCs), obtained at new diagnosis, from a patient treated with antithyroid drugs. Receptors originate from a female donor with Graves disease.

This clonotype came up a few times. At one of its ends the junction is not consistent with the germline gene, which may arise from a read error. V and J are TRBV15 and TRBJ1-2; 11 bases fit TRBD1. The germline V gene has CDR1 LNHNV and CDR2 YYDKDF (reference sequence). The CDR3 runs 16 residues. The CDR3 nucleotides are TGTACCACCAGCAGAGGTCGGGACAGGGGGTACTATGGCTACACCTTC. Residues: CTTSRGRDRGYYGYTF.

This clonotype was seen ten or more times. The chain carries TRBV27 and TRBJ1-4; D is undetermined. Germline CDR1 and CDR2: MNHEY and SMNVEV (reference sequence). The CDR3 consists of 20 residues. V was pared by 6 bases and J by 0 bases, with 26 bases between. This CDR3 is CASSTTGRMVGFATNEKLFF. CDR3 DNA: TGTGCCAGCAGCACTACCGGGCGGATGGTAGGATTTGCAACTAATGAAAAACTGTTTTTT.

Concerning this clonotype: This sequence may be a read error, since a much larger clone differs from it by one base. The J gene is TRBJ1-1, the V gene TRBV7-9; tentatively, D is TRBD1 (5 bases). Germline CDR1 is SEHNR and CDR2 is FQNEAQ (reference sequence). With 1 base removed from V and 7 bases from J, the gap between germline ends came to 7 bases. The CDR3 is 12 amino acids. CDR3 DNA sequence: TGTGCCAGCAGCTTAGGGGGGTTTGAAGCTTTCTTT. Translated: CASSLGGFEAFF.

V usage is TRBV4-3 and J usage is TRBJ2-1, with D possibly being TRBD2 (6 bases). The CDR3 is 17 residues long. The V gene lost 5 bases and the J gene lost 8 bases, with 25 bases spanning the gap. CDR1 is LGHNA and CDR2 is YSLEER in the germline V gene. The CDR3 is CASSFRRDAQGGDEQFF. CDR3 in DNA: TGCGCCAGCAGCTTCCGTCGGGACGCCCAGGGAGGCGATGAGCAGTTCTTC.

The table lists this clonotype with many counts. The chain carries TRBV3-1 and TRBJ2-7; perhaps TRBD2 as D (5 bases). This CDR3 spans 14 amino acids. Germline lookup yields CDR1 LGHDT and CDR2 YNNKEL (reference sequence). Trimming pared 0 bases from V and 12 bases from J, leaving 18 bases between. CDR3 loop: CASSQDEGLREPYF. In DNA, the CDR3 is TGTGCCAGCAGCCAAGATGAGGGTTTGAGGGAACCGTACTTC.

This clonotype was recorded at least ten times. V and J are TRBV7-9 and TRBJ2-6; D is uncertain. Looked up from germline, CDR1 is SEHNR and CDR2 is FQNEAQ (reference sequence). The V and J ends lost 1 base and 2 bases respectively, with 15 bases between them. This CDR3 is 18 amino acids long. CDR3 sequence: CASSLVGVTDPGANVLTF. The CDR3 DNA follows: TGTGCCAGCAGCTTAGTTGGGGTCACCGACCCTGGGGCCAACGTCCTGACTTTC. Together with reference TRBV7-9 and TRBJ2-6, the CDR3 gives the full variable domain: DTGVSQNPRHKITKRGQNVTFRCDPISEHNRLYWYRQTLGQGPEFLTYFQNEAQLEKSRLLSDRFSAERPKGSFSTLEIQRTEQGDSAMYLCASSLVGVTDPGANVLTFGAGSRLTVL.

The V gene is TRBV28, the J gene TRBJ2-7; tentatively, D is TRBD1 or TRBD2 (5 bases each). Trimming pared 3 bases from V and 0 bases from J, leaving 12 bases between. CDR1 and CDR2 from the germline V gene are MDHEN and SYDVKM. There are 15 residues in the CDR3. Here the CDR3 reads CASSFGADNSYEQYF. The CDR3 DNA sequence: TGTGCCAGCAGTTTCGGAGCGGACAACTCCTACGAGCAGTACTTC.

This clonotype was observed at least ten times. The chain links TRBV12-3 or TRBV12-4 to TRBJ2-3; the D is unclear. Trimming pared 1 base from V and 0 bases from J, leaving 8 bases between. The CDR3 is made up of 15 amino acids. The CDR3 nucleotides read TGTGCCAGCAGTTTAGATTCCCAGAGCACAGATACGCAGTATTTT. Protein product: CASSLDSQSTDTQYF.

This clonotype was recorded at least ten times. The rearrangement joins TRBV19 to TRBJ1-2; D might be TRBD1 (5 bases). The CDR3 runs 21 residues. Germline CDR1 and CDR2: LNHDA and SQIVND (reference sequence). Deletions cut 7 bases from V and 2 bases from J, with 35 bases between. CDR3 in DNA: TGTGCCAGTACCATGAGGGACGCAGCCTTCTACGGCGGGGGAGCGAACTATGGCTACACCTTC. This codes for CASTMRDAAFYGGGANYGYTF.

This clonotype was picked up many times. This chain joins TRBV2 and TRBJ2-7; 7 nucleotides match TRBD1. The CDR3 is 15 amino acids. CDR1 and CDR2 from the germline V gene are SNHLY and FYNNEI. Germline trimming cut 3 bases from V and 0 bases from J; bases unmatched to any gene: 5. The CDR3 loop reads CASSDRDSYSYEQYF. The CDR3 DNA follows: TGTGCCAGCAGTGACCGGGACAGCTACTCCTACGAGCAGTACTTC.

This clonotype was detected a few times. In DNA, the CDR3 is TGTGCCAGCAGCTTAGAACAGGGAGTTGGTACTGAAGCTTTCTTT. Its translation is CASSLEQGVGTEAFF. This chain uses TRBV7-9 with TRBJ1-1; D is possibly TRBD1 (6 bases). CDR1 and CDR2 from the germline V gene are SEHNR and FQNEAQ (reference sequence). The V end was cut by 1 base, the J end by 5 bases, with 14 bases between. The length of the CDR3 is 15 residues.

In this sample, this clonotype turned up many times. J is TRBJ1-5 and V is TRBV5-1; D not resolved. The CDR3 sequence is 14 residues long. Germline CDR1 SGHRS, CDR2 YFSETQ. Trimming took off 4 bases at V and 0 bases at J, with 8 bases between the two ends. The CDR3 protein is CASSEDGSNQPQHF. As DNA, the CDR3 is TGCGCCAGCAGCGAGGACGGTAGCAATCAGCCCCAGCATTTT.

The chain links TRBV20-1 to TRBJ2-1; weak D call: TRBD1 (5 bases). Germline loops: CDR1 DFQATT, CDR2 SNEGSKA (reference sequence). V shed 3 bases and J shed 2 bases, with 11 bases lying between them. The CDR3 contains 14 residues. The CDR3 sequence: CSASPRVAYNEQFF. The CDR3, as DNA: TGCAGTGCTAGCCCCAGGGTCGCCTACAATGAGCAGTTCTTC.

The chain uses TRBV19 and TRBJ1-4, with D tentatively TRBD1 (5 bases). Deletions cut 11 bases from V and 7 bases from J, with 20 bases between. CDR1 and CDR2 (germline): LNHDA, SQIVND (reference sequence). The CDR3 extends over 14 amino acids. CDR3: CACQSGRLGEKLFF. The CDR3 DNA reads TGTGCCTGCCAATCAGGGAGGCTTGGTGAAAAACTGTTTTTT.

There are many counts of this clonotype. The V and J genes are TRBV28 and TRBJ2-3; tentative D call: TRBD1 (5 bases). This CDR3 contains 14 residues. V lost 4 bases, J lost 6 bases, and 14 bases lay in between. CDR1 and CDR2 from the germline V gene are MDHEN and SYDVKM. This CDR3 is CASSYRSKGDTQYF. The CDR3 bases are TGTGCCAGCAGTTACCGTTCGAAGGGGGATACGCAGTATTTT. Complete variable domain (other parts from reference TRBV28 and TRBJ2-3): DVKVTQSSRYLVKRTGEKVFLECVQDMDHENMFWYRQDPGLGLRLIYFSYDVKMKEKGDIPEGYSVSREKKERFSLILESASTNQTSMYLCASSYRSKGDTQYFGPGTRLTVL.

Ten or more counts support this clonotype. This sequence joins TRBV5-1 and TRBJ1-1, with a possible D match to TRBD1 (5 bases). This CDR3 has 14 residues. Trimming removed 2 bases from V and 1 base from J, with 9 bases in between. From germline, CDR1 is SGHRS and CDR2 YFSETQ. The DNA of the CDR3 is TGCGCCAGCAGCTTTAGAGGGGAGAACACTGAAGCTTTCTTT. Its protein is CASSFRGENTEAFF.

This clonotype was recorded many times. This chain uses TRBV11-3 with TRBJ2-6; no clear D gene. Germline CDR1 and CDR2: SGHNT and YENEEA. The CDR3 has 14 residues. Deletions cut 4 bases from V and 0 bases from J, with 4 bases between. CDR3 sequence (DNA): TGTGCCAGCAGCTCAGGCTCTGGGGCCAACGTCCTGACTTTC. It specifies CASSSGSGANVLTF.

This clonotype was detected many times. The chain couples TRBV27 to TRBJ1-1, with D perhaps matching TRBD1 (5 bases). Trimming cost V 4 bases and J 5 bases, with 20 bases left between them. CDR1 is MNHEY, CDR2 SMNVEV, per germline (reference sequence). The CDR3 is made up of 16 amino acids. The CDR3 coding sequence is TGTGCCAGCAGTTCCTTGGGTGTCAGGGTAAGGACTGAAGCTTTCTTT. Its translation is CASSSLGVRVRTEAFF.

This clonotype was recorded many times. V is TRBV7-2 and J is TRBJ1-1; 10 bases map to TRBD1. This CDR3 is built from 16 residues. Germline loops: CDR1 SGHTA, CDR2 FQGNSA. The V and J ends lost 5 bases and 7 bases, in that order; junction bases with no gene match: 13. The CDR3 nucleotides read TGTGCCAGCAGCCTACAACTCCCTGGACAGGGGGATGAAGCTTTCTTT. Amino acids: CASSLQLPGQGDEAFF.

This clonotype was detected ten times or more. The rearrangement joins TRBV2 to TRBJ2-5, with 9 bases aligning to TRBD2. Trimming at V came to 7 bases and at J to 5 bases, leaving 8 bases not matched to a gene. CDR3 length equals 14 residues. Germline CDR1 SNHLY, CDR2 FYNNEI. The CDR3 DNA reads as TGTGCCAGCAAACAGGGTAGCGGGAGTGAGACCCAGTACTTC. This translates into CASKQGSGSETQYF.

The gene calls are TRBV4-3 and TRBJ1-4; perhaps TRBD1 as D (6 bases). The germline gives CDR1 LGHNA, CDR2 YSLEER. Trimming left V 4 bases short and J 4 bases short, with 19 bases between. CDR3 length: 17 amino acids. Here the CDR3 reads CASSPGNRVSGNEKLFF. The CDR3 DNA reads TGCGCCAGCAGCCCAGGCAACAGGGTTTCGGGTAATGAAAAACTGTTTTTT.

This clonotype was seen repeatedly, ten times or more. The chain links TRBV11-2 to TRBJ2-1, with 9 bases lining up with TRBD1. The CDR3 is 17 amino acids. CDR1 and CDR2 from the germline V gene are SGHAT and FQNNGV. V dropped 2 bases and J dropped 5; count of bases not matched to a gene: 10. DNA of the CDR3: TGTGCCAGCAGCTTACTAGGCGGGACAGGGTACGACAATGAGCAGTTCTTC. This sequence encodes CASSLLGGTGYDNEQFF. Variable domain in full (rest from reference TRBV11-2 and TRBJ2-1): EAGVAQSPRYKIIEKRQSVAFWCNPISGHATLYWYQQILGQGPKLLIQFQNNGVVDDSQLPKDRFSAERLKGVDSTLKIQPAKLEDSAVYLCASSLLGGTGYDNEQFFGPGTRLTVL.

This clonotype was seen many times. The rearrangement uses TRBV9 and TRBJ1-2; 7 nucleotides match TRBD1. There are 14 residues in the CDR3. The trim removed 1 base at V and 2 bases at J, leaving 2 bases unmatched. Germline loops: CDR1 SGDLS, CDR2 YYNGEE. In nucleotides, the CDR3 is TGTGCCAGCAGCGTACAGACAGGGAACTATGGCTACACCTTC. Protein: CASSVQTGNYGYTF.

The CDR3 loop reads CAWSVLAGNYEQYF. DNA of the CDR3: TGTGCCTGGAGTGTACTAGCGGGCAACTACGAGCAGTACTTC. This chain joins TRBV30 and TRBJ2-7; 9 bases are a match to TRBD2. V gave up 0 bases and J gave up 3 bases; unmatched junction bases: 3. The CDR3 runs to 14 residues. Germline V gene data show CDR1 as GTSNPN and CDR2 as SVGIG (reference sequence).

There are a few counts of this clonotype. The chain recombines TRBV4-1 with TRBJ2-2; a weak D match, TRBD2 (5 bases). CDR3 size: 16 residues. The V end lost 4 bases, the J end lost 1 base, and 13 bases lay between the germline ends. CDR1 and CDR2 (germline): MGHRA, YSYEKL. The CDR3 region has the DNA TGCGCCAGCAGCCGAGGAGGTGGGCGGAACACCGGGGAGCTGTTTTTT. This encodes CASSRGGGRNTGELFF.

The sample holds a few counts of this clonotype. This chain connects TRBV9 to TRBJ2-5; possibly TRBD1 for D (5 bases). The germline V gene encodes CDR1 SGDLS and CDR2 YYNGEE. There are 17 residues in the CDR3. V lost 3 bases and J lost 0, with 18 bases in between. CDR3 coding DNA: TGTGCCAGCAGCGAGCAGGGTTCGGGCCGATACCAAGAGACCCAGTACTTC. Residues: CASSEQGSGRYQETQYF.

Only a few counts were recorded for this clonotype. V and J are TRBV27 and TRBJ2-7; perhaps TRBD1 as D (5 bases). This CDR3 is 14 amino acids long. Germline V lookup: CDR1 MNHEY, CDR2 SMNVEV (reference sequence). V shed 2 bases and J shed 5 bases, with 13 bases lying between them. CDR3 in amino acids: CASSLTDTSDEQYF. CDR3 DNA sequence: TGTGCCAGCAGTTTAACGGACACTTCCGACGAGCAGTACTTC.

There are many counts of this clonotype. V usage is TRBV7-2 and J usage is TRBJ2-1; 14 bases line up with TRBD2. The germline V gene encodes CDR1 SGHTA and CDR2 FQGNSA. The CDR3 is 16 residues long. With 5 bases clipped from V and 8 bases from J, the junction kept 8 bases outside the gene matches. The CDR3 nucleotides read TGTGCCAGCAGCGCGACCGGGACTAGCGGGGGTTATGAGCAGTTCTTC. It is translated as CASSATGTSGGYEQFF.

This clonotype was found a few times. This sequence joins TRBV10-3 and TRBJ1-2; D not resolved. The CDR3 is 15 amino acids. The germline V gene encodes CDR1 ENHRY and CDR2 SYGVKD. Between the trimmed V and J ends, which lost 3 bases and 2 bases, there was a span of 13 bases. The CDR3: CAISDPGPSNYGYTF. CDR3 sequence (DNA): TGTGCCATCAGTGATCCCGGTCCCTCAAACTATGGCTACACCTTC.

This clonotype showed up many times. This chain links TRBV3-1 with TRBJ1-2; no reliable D call. Trimming left V 3 bases short and J 8 bases short, with 16 bases between. The CDR3 has 14 amino acids. Looked up from germline, CDR1 is LGHDT and CDR2 is YNNKEL (reference sequence). The CDR3 reads CASSHSGFASGYTF. The DNA for the CDR3 is TGTGCCAGCAGCCACTCAGGATTCGCAAGCGGCTACACCTTC.